One sample yielded the 20 T cell receptor beta chains listed below, sequenced in a study of cytomegalovirus exposure and HLA in healthy donors. Researchers ran the PCR with 60 Vbeta and 13 Jbeta primers. Repertoires were generated with immunoSEQ multiplex PCR, while TCRdb's copy carries only in-frame clones and drops some. Of 150,000 to 200,000 clones listed, more than 60% are singletons. Sequencing was carried out using PBMCs. The receptor source for this set is a woman aged 35 to 49 in good health and CMV-seropositive.

The chain recombines TRBV2 with TRBJ2-5; TRBD2 matches 9 bases. The CDR3 is made up of 14 amino acids. In germline, CDR1 is SNHLY, CDR2 FYNNEI. V dropped 6 bases and J dropped 5; count of bases not matched to a gene: 7. Here the CDR3 reads CASRVAGVWETQYF. The CDR3 DNA sequence: TGTGCCAGCAGGGTAGCGGGGGTTTGGGAGACCCAGTACTTC.

The chain employs TRBV5-1 and TRBJ2-7, with TRBD2 identical over 14 bases. The CDR3 length is 17 residues. V lost 4 bases and J lost 6; bases outside the gene matches: 12. Looked up from germline, CDR1 is SGHRS and CDR2 is YFSETQ. As DNA, the CDR3 is TGCGCCAGCAGCCCGGGACTAGCGGGGGCCGATCTCGCCGAGCAGTACTTC. Translation gives CASSPGLAGADLAEQYF.

In this sample, this clone turned up a few times. The rearrangement links TRBV28 to TRBJ1-4; 7 bases map to TRBD1. Germline CDR1 is MDHEN and CDR2 is SYDVKM. With V trimmed by 3 bases and J by 8 bases, 9 bases remained unmatched. The CDR3 runs 15 residues. The CDR3 region is CASSFSGTAPEKLFF. CDR3 sequence (DNA): TGTGCCAGCAGTTTTTCGGGGACAGCACCAGAAAAACTGTTTTTT.

The chain is built from TRBV27 and TRBJ1-4; D is undetermined. The CDR3 spans 14 residues. Germline CDR1 and CDR2: MNHEY and SMNVEV (reference sequence). Trimming shortened V by 2 bases and J by 7 bases, and 11 bases separated the two germline ends. CDR3 residues: CASSLVGGGEKLFF. Written as DNA, the CDR3 is TGTGCCAGCAGTTTAGTGGGAGGTGGTGAAAAACTGTTTTTT.

V usage is TRBV9 and J usage is TRBJ2-5; 10 bases match TRBD2. The germline V gene has CDR1 SGDLS and CDR2 YYNGEE. The CDR3 consists of 16 residues. V shed 0 bases and J 5 bases; nucleotides not matched to a gene: 7. The CDR3 spells CASSVEASGGWETQYF. The CDR3 bases are TGTGCCAGCAGCGTAGAGGCTAGCGGGGGCTGGGAGACCCAGTACTTC. Full variable domain (remainder filled in from reference TRBV9 and TRBJ2-5): DSGVTQTPKHLITATGQRVTLRCSPRSGDLSVYWYQQSLDQGLQFLIQYYNGEERAKGNILERFSAQQFPDLHSELNLSSLELGDSALYFCASSVEASGGWETQYFGPGTRLLVL.

The sample holds a few counts of this clone. The J gene is TRBJ1-2, the V gene TRBV10-3; D may be TRBD1 (5 bases). Deletions cut 4 bases from V and 2 bases from J, with 11 bases between. In germline, CDR1 is ENHRY, CDR2 SYGVKD. The CDR3 is 14 residues long. The CDR3 here is CAISATDINYGYTF. The CDR3 nucleotides read TGTGCCATCAGTGCGACAGATATAAACTATGGCTACACCTTC.

This clone was observed once. This chain's CDR3 is CASSSDRDTEAFF. CDR3 sequence (DNA): TGTGCCAGCTCAAGCGACAGGGACACTGAAGCTTTCTTT. The chain uses TRBV18 and TRBJ1-1, with TRBD1 matching 7 bases. The V segment lost 5 bases and the J segment 3 bases; nucleotides outside the gene matches: 3. Germline V lookup: CDR1 KGHSH, CDR2 LQKENI. CDR3 length: 13 amino acids.

There are a few counts of this clone. The V and J genes are TRBV9 and TRBJ2-5, with D tentatively TRBD1 (5 bases). Germline-derived CDR1 and CDR2 are SGDLS and YYNGEE. Trimming stripped 3 bases from V and 2 bases from J, with 14 bases between. The CDR3 has 15 amino acids. Here the CDR3 reads CASSALGRQQETQYF. The CDR3 DNA sequence: TGTGCCAGCAGCGCCTTGGGGCGACAGCAAGAGACCCAGTACTTC. The full variable domain, its missing parts supplied by reference TRBV9 and TRBJ2-5, is DSGVTQTPKHLITATGQRVTLRCSPRSGDLSVYWYQQSLDQGLQFLIQYYNGEERAKGNILERFSAQQFPDLHSELNLSSLELGDSALYFCASSALGRQQETQYFGPGTRLLVL.

The chain is built from TRBV4-2 and TRBJ2-2; possibly TRBD1 for D (5 bases). V shed 2 bases and J shed 0 bases, with 7 bases lying between them. Germline CDR1 LGHNA, CDR2 YNFKEQ. The CDR3 has 15 amino acids. DNA for the CDR3: TGTGCCAGCAGCCAACAGACAGCGAACACCGGGGAGCTGTTTTTT. Amino acids: CASSQQTANTGELFF.

This clone has just one count. The rearrangement uses TRBV7-2 and TRBJ1-3, with 7 positions matching TRBD1. The length of the CDR3 is 13 residues. CDR1 and CDR2 (germline): SGHTA, FQGNSA. The V segment lost 3 bases and the J segment 4 bases; nucleotides outside the gene matches: 0. CDR3 DNA sequence: TGTGCCAGCAGCTTGGACAGGGGAAACACCATATATTTT. Residues: CASSLDRGNTIYF.

The rearrangement uses TRBV6-1 and TRBJ2-3, with D possibly TRBD1 on 6 matching bases. This CDR3 comprises 15 residues. Trimming removed 7 bases from V and 6 bases from J, with 20 bases in between. From germline, CDR1 is MNHNS and CDR2 SASEGT. Here the CDR3 reads CASTARGTVGDTQYF. As DNA, the CDR3 is TGTGCCAGCACGGCAAGGGGGACCGTCGGGGATACGCAGTATTTT.

This rearrangement joins TRBV9 to TRBJ1-3; no clear D. Between the trimmed V and J ends, which lost 4 bases and 4 bases, there was a span of 9 bases. Germline V gene sequence: CDR1 SGDLS, CDR2 YYNGEE. The CDR3 length is 13 residues. The CDR3 nucleotides are TGTGCCAGCAGCACCTCGGTCGGAAACACCATATATTTT. It encodes CASSTSVGNTIYF.

In its sample, this clone ranks as medium-sized (0.01 to 0.1%). The gene calls are TRBV6-4 and TRBJ1-1; D is unresolved. V lost 4 bases to trimming and J lost 0 bases, with 12 bases between them. Germline CDR1 and CDR2: MRHNA and SNTAGT. This CDR3 has 15 residues. The DNA of the CDR3 is TGTGCCAGCAGTGCATCAGAGGGAATGAACACTGAAGCTTTCTTT. Amino acids: CASSASEGMNTEAFF.

The gene calls are TRBV7-8 and TRBJ2-2; 7 bases are a match to TRBD2. With V trimmed by 3 bases and J by 1 base, 2 bases remained unmatched. The CDR3 runs 15 residues. Germline loops: CDR1 SGHVS, CDR2 FQNEAQ. The CDR3 is CASSLGLRNTGELFF. The CDR3, as DNA: TGTGCCAGCAGCTTGGGACTAAGGAACACCGGGGAGCTGTTTTTT. The variable domain in full, with the rest retrieved from reference TRBV7-8 and TRBJ2-2, is GAGVSQSPRYKVAKRGQDVALRCDPISGHVSLFWYQQALGQGPEFLTYFQNEAQLDKSGLPSDRFFAERPEGSVSTLKIQRTQQEDSAVYLCASSLGLRNTGELFFGEGSRLTVL.

This clone came up once. This chain joins TRBV9 and TRBJ1-3; D uncertain. Germline V gene data show CDR1 as SGDLS and CDR2 as YYNGEE. The CDR3 runs to 16 residues. Trimming removed 0 bases from V and 0 bases from J, with 10 bases in between. CDR3 bases: TGTGCCAGCAGCGTAGTTAGTAGCGGCTCTGGAAACACCATATATTTT. This translates into CASSVVSSGSGNTIYF.

This clone was picked up a small number of times. The V and J genes are TRBV19 and TRBJ2-3; maybe TRBD1 (7 bases). The V gene's germline CDR1 is LNHDA and CDR2 SQIVND (reference sequence). The CDR3 is 12 amino acids. Trimming left V 7 bases short and J 9 bases short, with 14 bases between. CDR3 sequence: CASISGGGTQYF. Written as DNA, the CDR3 is TGTGCCAGTATCTCCGGAGGGGGCACGCAGTATTTT.

The chain joins TRBV9 to TRBJ2-1; tentative D call: TRBD1 (5 bases). CDR1 is SGDLS and CDR2 is YYNGEE in the germline V gene. V was pared by 0 bases and J by 13 bases, with 17 bases between. The CDR3 runs 14 residues. The CDR3 DNA follows: TGTGCCAGCAGCGTAGAAGACAGCCAACCTGACCAGTTCTTC. Translation: CASSVEDSQPDQFF. The variable domain in full, completed from reference TRBV9 and TRBJ2-1, reads DSGVTQTPKHLITATGQRVTLRCSPRSGDLSVYWYQQSLDQGLQFLIQYYNGEERAKGNILERFSAQQFPDLHSELNLSSLELGDSALYFCASSVEDSQPDQFFGPGTRLTVL.

The J gene is TRBJ1-2, the V gene TRBV28; possibly TRBD1 for D (6 bases). V shed 5 bases and J shed 9 bases, with 13 bases lying between them. CDR1 and CDR2 from the germline V gene are MDHEN and SYDVKM. This CDR3 contains 12 residues. CDR3 amino acids: CASSPQGSSYTF. The CDR3 bases are TGTGCCAGCAGTCCCCAGGGGTCGAGCTACACCTTC.

This clone was detected only once. The gene calls are TRBV5-6 and TRBJ1-2; 7 positions agree with TRBD1. The CDR3 covers 13 residues. The germline V gene has CDR1 SGHDT and CDR2 YYEEEE. V dropped 4 bases and J dropped 5; count of bases not matched to a gene: 5. The CDR3 coding sequence is TGTGCCAGCAGCGGAGACAGGGATTATGGCTACACCTTC. It is translated as CASSGDRDYGYTF.

V and J are TRBV19 and TRBJ1-1, with 8 bases that match TRBD1. The germline V gene has CDR1 LNHDA and CDR2 SQIVND (reference sequence). The junction had 7 bases not matched to a gene; V was cut back by 4 bases and J by 6 bases. The length of the CDR3 is 14 residues. The CDR3 reads CASSTGRGPPEAFF. DNA of the CDR3: TGTGCCAGTAGTACGGGCAGGGGGCCCCCTGAAGCTTTCTTT. The whole variable domain, filled in from reference TRBV19 and TRBJ1-1, reads DGGITQSPKYLFRKEGQNVTLSCEQNLNHDAMYWYRQDPGQGLRLIYYSQIVNDFQKGDIAEGYSVSREKKESFPLTVTSAQKNPTAFYLCASSTGRGPPEAFFGQGTRLTVV.